This T cell receptor (beta chain) was sequenced for a study of radiotherapy plus CTLA-4 blockade in lung cancer. Generated by immunoSEQ multiplex PCR, the TCRdb table keeps only in-frame clones and is missing some. The sample records 60,000 to 70,000 clones, around 79% being singletons. The CDR3 has 13 amino acids. Germline lookup yields CDR1 MNHEY and CDR2 SVGAGI. V was pared by 8 bases and J by 4 bases, with 5 bases of the junction left unmatched. This specimen consisted of peripheral blood, obtained from a patient treated with radiotherapy plus ipilimumab. The chain has TRBV6-5 and TRBJ1-1, with 9 bases identical to TRBD1. This TCR was recovered from a human donor with non-small cell lung cancer who had a complete response to radiotherapy plus ipilimumab. The CDR3 is CASLQGAPTEAFF. DNA of the CDR3: TGTGCCAGCTTACAGGGGGCGCCCACTGAAGCTTTCTTT.